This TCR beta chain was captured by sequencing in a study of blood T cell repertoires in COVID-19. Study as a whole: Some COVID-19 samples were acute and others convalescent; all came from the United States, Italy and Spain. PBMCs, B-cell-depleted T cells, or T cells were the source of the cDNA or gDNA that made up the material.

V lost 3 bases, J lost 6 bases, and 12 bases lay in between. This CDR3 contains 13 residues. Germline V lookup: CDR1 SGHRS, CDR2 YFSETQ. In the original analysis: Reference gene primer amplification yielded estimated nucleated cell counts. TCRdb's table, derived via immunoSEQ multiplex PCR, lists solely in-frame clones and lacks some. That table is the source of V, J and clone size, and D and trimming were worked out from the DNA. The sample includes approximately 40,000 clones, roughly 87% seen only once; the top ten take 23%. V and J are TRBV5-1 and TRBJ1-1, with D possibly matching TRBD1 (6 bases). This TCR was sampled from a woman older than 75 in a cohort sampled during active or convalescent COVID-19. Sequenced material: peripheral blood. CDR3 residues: CASSSQGGAEAFF. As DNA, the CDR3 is TGCGCCAGCAGCTCACAGGGTGGTGCTGAAGCTTTCTTT.